Reported below is one TCR beta chain. The data originate from a study of blood T cell repertoires in COVID-19. Study in general: COVID-19 samples, acute and convalescent, were from the United States, Italy and Spain. The cDNA or gDNA used as material had been derived from T cells, B-cell-depleted T cells, or PBMCs.

Germline V lookup: CDR1 KGHSH, CDR2 LQKENI. This CDR3 is built from 15 residues. V was pared by 0 bases and J by 5 bases, with 10 bases between. In the original processing: Reference gene primer amplification yielded estimated nucleated cell counts. TCRdb's copy holds only in-frame clones and misses some; the assay was immunoSEQ multiplex PCR. V and J calls and clone size are as listed in that table; D and trimming were resolved from the DNA. The sample records approximately 160,000 clones, roughly four fifths being singletons. Sequencing input: peripheral blood. The source of this sequence is an elderly woman with acute or convalescent COVID-19. The J gene is TRBJ1-4, the V gene TRBV18, with D possibly TRBD1 on 6 matching bases. The CDR3: CASSPPTGSNEKLFF. The CDR3 nucleotides read TGTGCCAGCTCACCACCCACAGGGTCAAATGAAAAACTGTTTTTT. Based on the CDR3 plus reference TRBV18 and TRBJ1-4, the full variable domain is NAGVMQNPRHLVRRRGQEARLRCSPMKGHSHVYWYRQLPEEGLKFMVYLQKENIIDESGMPKERFSAEFPKEGPSILRIQQVVRGDSAAYFCASSPPTGSNEKLFFGSGTQLSVL.